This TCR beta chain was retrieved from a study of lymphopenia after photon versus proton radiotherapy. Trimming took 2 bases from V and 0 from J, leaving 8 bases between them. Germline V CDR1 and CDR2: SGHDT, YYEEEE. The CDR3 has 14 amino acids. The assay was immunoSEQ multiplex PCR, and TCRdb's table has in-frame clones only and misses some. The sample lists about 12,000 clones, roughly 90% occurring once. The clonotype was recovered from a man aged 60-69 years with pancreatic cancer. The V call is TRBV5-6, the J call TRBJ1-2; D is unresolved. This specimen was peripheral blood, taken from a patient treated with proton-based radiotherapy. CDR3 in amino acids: CASSFGVTNYGYTF. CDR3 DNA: TGTGCCAGCAGCTTCGGGGTTACTAACTATGGCTACACCTTC.